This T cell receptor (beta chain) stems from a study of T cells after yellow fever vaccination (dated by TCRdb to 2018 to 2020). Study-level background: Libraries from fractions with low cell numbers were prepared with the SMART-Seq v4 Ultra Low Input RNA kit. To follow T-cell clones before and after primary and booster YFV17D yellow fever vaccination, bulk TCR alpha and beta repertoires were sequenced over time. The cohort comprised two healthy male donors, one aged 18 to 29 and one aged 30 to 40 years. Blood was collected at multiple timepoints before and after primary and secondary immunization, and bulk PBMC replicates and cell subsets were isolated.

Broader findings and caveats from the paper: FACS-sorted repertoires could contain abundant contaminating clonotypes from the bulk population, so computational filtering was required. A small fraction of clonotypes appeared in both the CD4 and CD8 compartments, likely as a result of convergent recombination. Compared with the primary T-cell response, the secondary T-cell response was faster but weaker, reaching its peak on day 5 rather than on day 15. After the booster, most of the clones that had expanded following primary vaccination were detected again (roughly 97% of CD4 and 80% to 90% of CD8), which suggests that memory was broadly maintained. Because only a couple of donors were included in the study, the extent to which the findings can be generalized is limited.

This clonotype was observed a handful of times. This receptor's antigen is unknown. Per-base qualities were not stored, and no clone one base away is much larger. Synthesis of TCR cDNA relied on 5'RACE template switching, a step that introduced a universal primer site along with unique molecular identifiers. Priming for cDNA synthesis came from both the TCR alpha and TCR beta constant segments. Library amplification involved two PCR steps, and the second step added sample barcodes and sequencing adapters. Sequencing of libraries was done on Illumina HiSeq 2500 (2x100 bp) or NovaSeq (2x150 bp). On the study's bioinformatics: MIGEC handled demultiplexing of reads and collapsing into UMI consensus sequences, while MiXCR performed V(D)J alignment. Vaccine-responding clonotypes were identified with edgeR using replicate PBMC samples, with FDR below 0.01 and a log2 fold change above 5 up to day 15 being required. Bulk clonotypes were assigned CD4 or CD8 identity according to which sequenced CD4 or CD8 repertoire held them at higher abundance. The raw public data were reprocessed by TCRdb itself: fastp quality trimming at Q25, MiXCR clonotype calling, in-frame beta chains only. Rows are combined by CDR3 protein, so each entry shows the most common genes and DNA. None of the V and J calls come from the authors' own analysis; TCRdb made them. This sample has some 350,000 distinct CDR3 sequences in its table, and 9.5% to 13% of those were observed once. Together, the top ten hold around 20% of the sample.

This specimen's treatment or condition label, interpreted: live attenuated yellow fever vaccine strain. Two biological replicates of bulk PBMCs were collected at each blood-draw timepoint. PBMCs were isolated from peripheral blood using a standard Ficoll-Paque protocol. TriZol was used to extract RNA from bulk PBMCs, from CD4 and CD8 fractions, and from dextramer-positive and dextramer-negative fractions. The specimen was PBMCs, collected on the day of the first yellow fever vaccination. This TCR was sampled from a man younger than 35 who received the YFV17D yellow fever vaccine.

The DNA is TGTGCCAGCCGTGAGGGCATTACGCAGTATTTT. This translates into CASREGITQYF. The rearranged chain carries TRBV7-2 and TRBJ2-3; TRBD2 is perhaps the D gene, given 5 matching bases. From the cysteine through the phenylalanine, the CDR3 covers 11 amino acids. CDR3 DNA only is kept here, 33 bases in frame from base 1. A distance of 11 bases separates the germline ends of V and J, which lose 8 bases and 8 bases respectively. Sequences SGHTA (CDR1) and FQGNSA (CDR2) are obtained from the germline V gene. When the CDR3 is completed using the reference TRBV7-2 and TRBJ2-3 genes on either side, the full variable domain is GAGVSQSPSNKVTEKGKDVELRCDPISGHTALYWYRQSLGQGLEFLIYFQGNSAPDKSGLPSDRFSAERTGGSVSTLTIQRTQQEDSAVYLCASREGITQYFGPGTRLTVL.